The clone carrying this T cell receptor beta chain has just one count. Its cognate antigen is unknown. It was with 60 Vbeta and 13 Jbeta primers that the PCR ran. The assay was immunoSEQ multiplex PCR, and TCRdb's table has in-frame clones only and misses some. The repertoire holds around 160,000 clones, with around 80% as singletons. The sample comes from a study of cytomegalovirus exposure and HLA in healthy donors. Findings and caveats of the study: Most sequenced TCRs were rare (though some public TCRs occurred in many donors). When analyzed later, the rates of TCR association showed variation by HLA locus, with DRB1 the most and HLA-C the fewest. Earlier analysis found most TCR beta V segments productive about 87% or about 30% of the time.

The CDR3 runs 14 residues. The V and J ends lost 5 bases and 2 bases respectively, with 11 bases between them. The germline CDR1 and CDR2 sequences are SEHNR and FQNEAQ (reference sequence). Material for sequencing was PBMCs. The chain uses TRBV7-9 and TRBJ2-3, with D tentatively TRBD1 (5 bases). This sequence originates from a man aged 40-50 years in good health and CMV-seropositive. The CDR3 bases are TGTGCCAGCAGCCGAACAGGAAACACAGATACGCAGTATTTT. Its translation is CASSRTGNTDTQYF.